These 21 T cell receptor beta chains share one sample of origin, sequenced in a study of cytomegalovirus exposure and HLA in healthy donors. PCR primers comprised 60 Vbeta and 13 Jbeta primers. Some clones are missing from TCRdb's copy, which holds only in-frame ones; the method was immunoSEQ multiplex PCR. The table gives fewer than 85,000 clones; the top ten clones make up roughly 4.7% of it. Sequenced input: PBMCs. Receptors originate from a woman aged 40 to 55 in good health and CMV-seropositive.

This chain joins TRBV7-2 and TRBJ2-5; TRBD2 matches 12 bases. After removal of 3 bases from V and 7 bases from J, the junction contained 6 bases not matched to a gene. The CDR3 runs to 15 residues. Germline V CDR1 and CDR2: SGHTA, FQGNSA. The CDR3 spells CASSLASGGAGTQYF. As DNA, the CDR3 is TGTGCCAGCAGCTTGGCTAGCGGGGGGGCCGGGACCCAGTACTTC.

This chain uses TRBV7-9 with TRBJ2-2, with D perhaps matching TRBD2 (6 bases). Trimming removed 4 bases from V and 7 bases from J, with 16 bases in between. This CDR3 is 15 amino acids long. Germline CDR1 and CDR2: SEHNR and FQNEAQ (reference sequence). CDR3 protein: CASSYYRGIGGELFF. CDR3 nucleotide sequence: TGTGCCAGCAGCTACTATCGGGGGATTGGCGGGGAGCTGTTTTTT.

The rearrangement links TRBV4-1 to TRBJ2-7; 7 nucleotides agree with TRBD1. CDR1 MGHRA and CDR2 YSYEKL come from the germline V gene. The V and J ends lost 6 bases and 3 bases, in that order; junction bases with no gene match: 11. CDR3 size: 15 residues. The CDR3 region has the DNA TGCGCCAGCAGTTATCAGCGTTGGGACAGCTACGAGCAGTACTTC. It is translated as CASSYQRWDSYEQYF.

V is TRBV7-2 and J is TRBJ1-1, with 11 bases that match TRBD1. V was clipped by 5 bases and J by 6 bases; unmatched bases: 2. The V gene's germline CDR1 is SGHTA and CDR2 FQGNSA. This CDR3 is 13 amino acids long. CDR3 sequence: CASSGQGAAEAFF. The CDR3, as DNA: TGTGCCAGCAGCGGACAGGGGGCGGCTGAAGCTTTCTTT.

V and J are TRBV6-1 and TRBJ1-1; 8 positions agree with TRBD1. The germline gives CDR1 MNHNS, CDR2 SASEGT. With 2 bases clipped from V and 4 bases from J, the junction kept 6 bases outside the gene matches. The CDR3 covers 15 residues. The CDR3 loop reads CASSERQGAGTEAFF. CDR3 in DNA: TGTGCCAGCAGTGAAAGGCAGGGGGCAGGCACTGAAGCTTTCTTT.

The V gene is TRBV29-1, the J gene TRBJ1-2; the match to TRBD1 covers 11 bases. Germline V gene lookup returns CDR1 SQVTM and CDR2 ANQGSEA. There are 12 residues in the CDR3. V dropped 6 bases and J dropped 8; count of bases not matched to a gene: 5. The CDR3 here is CSVGTGGWGYTF. DNA of the CDR3: TGCAGCGTGGGGACAGGGGGATGGGGCTACACCTTC.

The genes are TRBV19 and TRBJ1-4; 10 bases align to TRBD1. Trimming at V came to 2 bases and at J to 2 bases, leaving 2 bases not matched to a gene. The germline gives CDR1 LNHDA, CDR2 SQIVND (reference sequence). The CDR3 extends over 16 amino acids. In DNA, the CDR3 is TGTGCCAGTAGTATAAGACAGGGGGCGACTAATGAAAAACTGTTTTTT. Protein sequence: CASSIRQGATNEKLFF.

The chain joins TRBV30 to TRBJ1-1; no clear D. Germline V gives CDR1 GTSNPN, CDR2 SVGIG (reference sequence). Trimming stripped 5 bases from V and 3 bases from J, with 13 bases between. The CDR3 runs 13 residues. The CDR3 loop reads CAWEPTRHTEAFF. In DNA, the CDR3 is TGTGCCTGGGAGCCGACGAGGCACACTGAAGCTTTCTTT.

This chain uses TRBV5-4 with TRBJ1-1; no firm D call. CDR3 length: 13 amino acids. With 4 bases removed from V and 3 bases from J, the gap between germline ends came to 10 bases. CDR1 and CDR2 (germline): SGHNT, YYREEE (reference sequence). The CDR3 is CASSAEADTEAFF. The CDR3, as DNA: TGTGCCAGCAGCGCCGAGGCGGACACTGAAGCTTTCTTT.

The CDR3 sequence is CASNLQVDQETQYF. The CDR3 region has the DNA TGCGCCAGTAATTTACAGGTTGACCAAGAGACCCAGTACTTC. The chain is built from TRBV5-1 and TRBJ2-5, with a possible D match to TRBD1 (5 bases). The germline V gene encodes CDR1 SGHRS and CDR2 YFSETQ. The length of the CDR3 is 14 residues. V was cut by 8 bases and J by 0 bases, with 14 bases left in between.

Turning to this clone: An end of the junction does not agree with germline; a read error may underlie this. The V and J genes are TRBV11-3 and TRBJ1-2; tentatively, D is TRBD1 (6 bases). Germline V gives CDR1 SGHNT, CDR2 YENEEA. The CDR3 spans 10 residues. CDR3 loop: CASVGQRIFF. For the CDR3, the DNA is TGTGCCAGCGTTGGACAGCGAATCTTCTTC.

The V call is TRBV9, the J call TRBJ2-2; D possibly corresponds to TRBD1 (5 bases). Germline CDR1 is SGDLS and CDR2 is YYNGEE. The CDR3 is 14 residues long. Trimming shortened V by 5 bases and J by 4 bases, and 12 bases separated the two germline ends. CDR3 loop: CASSQDTFTGELFF. CDR3 coding DNA: TGTGCCAGCAGTCAGGACACTTTCACCGGGGAGCTGTTTTTT.

The chain couples TRBV5-1 to TRBJ2-1, with 10 bases aligning to TRBD2. V shed 3 bases and J 7 bases; nucleotides not matched to a gene: 7. CDR1 and CDR2 from the germline V gene are SGHRS and YFSETQ. This CDR3 has 15 amino acids. CDR3 sequence (DNA): TGCGCCAGCAGCTCCTCTAGCGGGAGAACGAATGAGCAGTTCTTC. Its translation is CASSSSSGRTNEQFF. Looking up the rest from reference TRBV5-1 and TRBJ2-1 gives the full variable domain: KAGVTQTPRYLIKTRGQQVTLSCSPISGHRSVSWYQQTPGQGLQFLFEYFSETQRNKGNFPGRFSGRQFSNSRSEMNVSTLELGDSALYLCASSSSSGRTNEQFFGPGTRLTVL.

The chain combines TRBV5-8 with TRBJ2-7; possibly TRBD1 for D (5 bases). Germline CDR1 SGHTS, CDR2 YDEGEE. The V gene lost 1 base and the J gene lost 1 base, with 6 bases spanning the gap. CDR3 length: 13 amino acids. The CDR3 DNA follows: TGTGCCAGCAGCTTGAGGGGATCCTACGAGCAGTACTTC. Protein: CASSLRGSYEQYF.

The chain couples TRBV2 to TRBJ2-2, with D unresolved. CDR3 size: 15 residues. Germline V gene data show CDR1 as SNHLY and CDR2 as FYNNEI. V was pared by 6 bases and J by 2 bases, with 13 bases between. The CDR3 here is CASRQRSFNTGELFF. CDR3 sequence (DNA): TGTGCCAGCAGGCAACGGTCTTTTAACACCGGGGAGCTGTTTTTT.

J is TRBJ1-2 and V is TRBV5-4; the match to TRBD1 covers 11 bases. This CDR3 contains 16 residues. The V gene end was trimmed by 4 bases and the J gene end by 4 bases; junction bases not matched to a gene: 9. Germline V gives CDR1 SGHNT, CDR2 YYREEE (reference sequence). The CDR3 loop reads CASSGGQGATLYGYTF. The CDR3 DNA follows: TGTGCCAGCAGCGGCGGACAGGGGGCAACTCTCTATGGCTACACCTTC.

The chain uses TRBV4-2 and TRBJ1-2, with D unclear. The germline V gene has CDR1 LGHNA and CDR2 YNFKEQ. The V and J ends lost 5 bases and 3 bases respectively, with 16 bases between them. This CDR3 spans 15 amino acids. CDR3 sequence reads: CASSGPEGVDYGYTF. CDR3 nucleotides: TGTGCCAGCAGCGGTCCGGAGGGTGTCGACTATGGCTACACCTTC.

The chain employs TRBV19 and TRBJ1-1; 8 bases agree with TRBD1. Losses at the gene ends were 7 bases for V and 1 base for J; bases not matched to a gene: 5. The CDR3 runs 14 residues. Germline-derived CDR1 and CDR2 are LNHDA and SQIVND (reference sequence). CDR3 in amino acids: CASKGQGGNTEAFF. The CDR3 bases are TGTGCCAGTAAAGGACAGGGCGGGAACACTGAAGCTTTCTTT.

The rearrangement links TRBV7-8 to TRBJ2-1; the match to TRBD2 covers 10 bases. Trimming cost V 4 bases and J 10 bases; bases outside gene matches: 13. CDR1 is SGHVS, CDR2 FQNEAQ, per germline. The CDR3 spans 16 residues. The CDR3 region is CASSSLSGGANEEQFF. CDR3 in DNA: TGTGCCAGCAGCTCCCTAAGCGGGGGGGCCAACGAAGAGCAGTTCTTC.

This chain connects TRBV21-1 to TRBJ1-1; the table's D call of TRBD1 was not tested on the DNA. TRBV21-1 is described as a pseudogene. There are 14 residues in the CDR3. DNA of the CDR3: TGTGCCAGCAGTACTGGACAGGCGAACACTGAAGCTTTCTTT. This sequence encodes CASSTGQANTEAFF.

The chain carries TRBV6-1 and TRBJ1-5, with a weak D call TRBD1 (5 bases). The CDR3 runs 15 residues. In germline, CDR1 is MNHNS, CDR2 SASEGT. Trimming removed 1 base from V and 4 bases from J, with 11 bases in between. This CDR3 reads CASSEVGARNQPQHF. DNA of the CDR3: TGTGCCAGCAGTGAAGTAGGGGCTAGAAATCAGCCCCAGCATTTT.